This TCR beta chain comes out of a study of OX40 agonist ivuxolimab in advanced cancers. As for the study in general: Ivuxolimab, an antibody that agonizes OX40 (CD134), was administered to the patients. Every 2 weeks, ivuxolimab was infused into the patients intravenously at between 0.01 and 10 mg/kg. Three patients showed partial responses: one hepatocellular carcinoma and two cutaneous melanoma cases. Study-wide findings and caveats: Antigens targeted by the expanded peripheral T cells were not determined.

V lost 4 bases, J lost 4 bases, and 8 bases lay in between. CDR3 length: 12 amino acids. Germline V gene sequence: CDR1 SNHLY, CDR2 FYNNEI. Details on this clone: Its antigen is as yet unknown.

The protocol was immunoSEQ multiplex PCR, while the TCRdb copy is restricted to in-frame clones and leaves out a portion. The sample includes about 76,000 clones, about 88% of them seen just once. This sample comprised CD4+ or CD8+ T cells sorted from blood, obtained in a trial of the OX40 agonist ivuxolimab. This chain uses TRBV2 with TRBJ2-7; D remains ambiguous. The TCR comes from an adult with an advanced solid tumor such as melanoma, head and neck, liver or kidney cancer. This chain's CDR3 is CASSGSRYEQYF. The CDR3 DNA follows: TGTGCCAGCAGTGGGAGTCGGTACGAGCAGTACTTC.